This T cell receptor beta chain stems from a study of T-cell memory formation after mild COVID-19. This CDR3 has 13 residues. The V gene's germline CDR1 is DFQATT and CDR2 SNEGSKA (reference sequence). Trimming stripped 5 bases from V and 0 bases from J, with 8 bases between. This clonotype came up a few times. TCRdb recomputed calls from the 5' RACE reads with MiXCR, one row per CDR3 protein. The sample lists roughly 350,000 distinct CDR3 sequences, more than 20% occurring once. The chain is built from TRBV20-1 and TRBJ1-5; weak D call: TRBD1 (5 bases). Material: PBMCs or a T cell subset sorted from them (not recorded which). This clonotype was sampled from an adult woman who had mild COVID-19 (a few samples of this study predate the infection). Cell type and time point are not known. CDR3 nucleotides: TGCAGTGCTGCGGGGCTTAGCAATCAGCCCCAGCATTTT. Encoded protein: CSAAGLSNQPQHF.